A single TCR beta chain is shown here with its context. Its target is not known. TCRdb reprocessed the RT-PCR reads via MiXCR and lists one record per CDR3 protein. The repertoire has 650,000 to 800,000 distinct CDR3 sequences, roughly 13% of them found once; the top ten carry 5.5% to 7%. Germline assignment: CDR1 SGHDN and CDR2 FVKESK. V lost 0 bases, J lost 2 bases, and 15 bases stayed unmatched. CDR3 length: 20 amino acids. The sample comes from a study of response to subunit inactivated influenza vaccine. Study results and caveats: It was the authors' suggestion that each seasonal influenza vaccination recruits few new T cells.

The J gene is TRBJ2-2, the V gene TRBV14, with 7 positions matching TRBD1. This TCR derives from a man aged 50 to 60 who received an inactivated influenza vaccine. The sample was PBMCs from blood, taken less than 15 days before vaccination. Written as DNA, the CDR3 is TGTGCCAGCAGCCAAGAAGCTCCGGGCAGGGGGTTTTACAACACCGGGGAGCTGTTTTTT. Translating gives CASSQEAPGRGFYNTGELFF.